The 9 T cell receptor beta chains presented below share a single source sample, sequenced in a study of blood T cell repertoires in COVID-19. The assay was immunoSEQ multiplex PCR, and TCRdb's table has in-frame clones only and misses some. The sample includes around 200,000 clones, approximately 88% of them seen just once. The specimen was PBMCs or T cells enriched from blood (not recorded which). The source is a man in his late teens or twenties with acute COVID-19.

The V and J genes are TRBV3-1 (or the pseudogene TRBV3-2) and TRBJ1-1; no clear D. V was pared by 1 base and J by 5 bases, with 5 bases between. Germline V CDR1 and CDR2: LGHDT, YNNKEL (reference sequence). CDR3 length: 12 amino acids. This CDR3 reads CASSQVRTEAFF. Here the CDR3 DNA reads TGTGCCAGCAGCCAAGTTCGGACTGAAGCTTTCTTT.

This clone was observed many times. This rearrangement joins TRBV5-5 to TRBJ2-1; no clear D. The CDR3 is made up of 12 amino acids. In germline, CDR1 is SGHKS, CDR2 YYEKEE (reference sequence). Deletions cut 7 bases from V and 5 bases from J, with 10 bases between. The CDR3 region has the DNA TGTGCCAGCTCCTCCCAGGACAATGAGCAGTTCTTC. Its protein is CASSSQDNEQFF.

V and J are TRBV24-1 and TRBJ2-1; 8 nucleotides line up with TRBD1. V shed 3 bases, J shed 4 bases, and the junction held 7 bases outside the gene matches. The CDR3 has 16 residues. Germline CDR1 is KGHDR and CDR2 is SFDVKD. Written as DNA, the CDR3 is TGTGCCACCAGTGATCGGGACAGGTATTCTTACAATGAGCAGTTCTTC. This translates into CATSDRDRYSYNEQFF.

This clone was seen a single time. The chain links TRBV24-1 to TRBJ2-1, with 10 bases lining up with TRBD2. J was trimmed by 0 bases and V by 0 bases; bases with no gene match: 16. The CDR3 sequence is 22 residues long. Germline V gene sequence: CDR1 KGHDR, CDR2 SFDVKD. The CDR3 coding sequence is TGTGCCACCAGTGATTTGCCTGGGGCTAGCGGGAGCGTCCCACTCTCCTACAATGAGCAGTTCTTC. Protein sequence: CATSDLPGASGSVPLSYNEQFF.

The V and J genes are TRBV7-9 and TRBJ2-7, with a tentative D call TRBD2 (5 bases). Deletions cut 1 base from V and 7 bases from J, with 14 bases between. CDR3 length: 14 residues. Per the germline V gene, CDR1 is SEHNR and CDR2 is FQNEAQ (reference sequence). The CDR3 bases are TGTGCCAGCAGCTTAGAGCTCTCCTCGGGGGAGCAGTACTTC. Protein: CASSLELSSGEQYF.

The chain couples TRBV13 to TRBJ2-5; 9 nucleotides agree with TRBD2. CDR3 size: 15 residues. Germline V gene data show CDR1 as PRHDT and CDR2 as FYEKMQ (reference sequence). V shed 5 bases and J 3 bases; nucleotides not matched to a gene: 7. The CDR3 nucleotides are TGTGCCAGCAGCGGACTTGGCGGGAGGGAAGAGACCCAGTACTTC. Its translation: CASSGLGGREETQYF.

This rearrangement joins TRBV5-1 to TRBJ2-1; TRBD2 aligns across 9 bases. The CDR3 extends over 15 amino acids. CDR1 and CDR2 (germline): SGHRS, YFSETQ. The trim removed 10 bases at V and 0 bases at J, leaving 8 bases unmatched. CDR3 residues: CAGPSGTHSYNEQFF. CDR3 bases: TGCGCCGGGCCTAGCGGGACTCACTCCTACAATGAGCAGTTCTTC. Full variable domain (missing parts from reference TRBV5-1 and TRBJ2-1): KAGVTQTPRYLIKTRGQQVTLSCSPISGHRSVSWYQQTPGQGLQFLFEYFSETQRNKGNFPGRFSGRQFSNSRSEMNVSTLELGDSALYLCAGPSGTHSYNEQFFGPGTRLTVL.

The V and J genes are TRBV7-9 and TRBJ1-2; TRBD1 matches 8 bases. Germline V gives CDR1 SEHNR, CDR2 FQNEAQ (reference sequence). CDR3 length equals 14 residues. V was clipped by 3 bases and J by 8 bases; unmatched bases: 8. Here the CDR3 reads CASSFTVDRGGYTF. For the CDR3, the DNA is TGTGCCAGCAGCTTTACCGTCGACAGGGGCGGCTACACCTTC.

This chain joins TRBV5-1 and TRBJ2-5; 7 nucleotides align to TRBD1. V gave up 4 bases and J gave up 1 base; unmatched junction bases: 10. Germline V gives CDR1 SGHRS, CDR2 YFSETQ. CDR3 length equals 16 residues. CDR3 region: CASSPSSGTAQETQYF. The DNA of the CDR3 is TGCGCCAGCAGCCCCTCGTCCGGGACAGCCCAAGAGACCCAGTACTTC.